This entry features one T cell receptor (beta chain) sequence. Antigen specificity is unknown. The CDR3 runs to 13 residues. The V and J ends lost 6 bases and 5 bases respectively, with 10 bases between them. The germline V gene encodes CDR1 MNHEY and CDR2 SVGAGI. Time point here: cycle 4 day 1 (C4D1), after 5 to 7 weeks of nivolumab. Relapse after autologous stem cell transplantation occurred in every patient, and brentuximab vedotin exposure varied. Complete response, partial response or progressive disease were the best responses. The method was immunoSEQ multiplex PCR; TCRdb's version includes in-frame clones alone and lacks a portion of them. The data show 25,000 to 35,000 clones, 72% seen once. The entry originates in a study of PD-1 blockade in classical Hodgkin lymphoma. Overall study findings and caveats: Similar baseline diversity was found in complete responders and newly diagnosed patients. CD8+ TCR diversity did not rise significantly by C4D1, unlike CD4+. Newly diagnosed patients reportedly had lower baseline TCR diversity than healthy donors.

The receptor's source is a human donor with classical Hodgkin lymphoma. The chain links TRBV6-5 to TRBJ2-2; D remains ambiguous. The input for sequencing was peripheral blood mononuclear cells (PBMCs), taken before the fourth cycle of nivolumab. The CDR3 here is CASSLILTGELFF. CDR3 in DNA: TGTGCCAGCAGCTTGATCTTAACCGGGGAGCTGTTTTTT.